The rows below give T cell receptor beta chains drawn from one sample of a study of immune evolution from preneoplasia to lung adenocarcinoma. TCRdb's table, derived via immunoSEQ multiplex PCR, lists solely in-frame clones and lacks some. Of fewer than 5,500 clones in the sample, roughly 85% were seen once. Sequencing was performed on FFPE minimally invasive lung adenocarcinoma tissue. The receptors shown here come from a person between 60 and 79 years old with lung adenocarcinoma. CDR3s include the opening cysteine and the closing phenylalanine or tryptophan. The order of the fields is J gene, V gene, D gene, clone size, CDR3 DNA, CDR3 protein. D genes are given only for firm matches. The listing skips clone size in some rows; elsewhere it reads once, few, many or a size class.

>TRBJ1-1|TRBV6-1|NA|NA
TGTGCCAGCAGTGAATCAGGGCTCACTGAAGCTTTCTTT
CASSESGLTEAFF
>TRBJ1-5|TRBV30|NA|NA
TGTGCCTGGAGTGGGGGGGACCCGAGAGGGCCCCAGCATTTT
CAWSGGDPRGPQHF
>TRBJ1-4|TRBV18|NA|NA
TGTGCCAGCTCACCACCGTCGGGGTCCCGTGAAAAACTGTTTTTT
CASSPPSGSREKLFF
>TRBJ2-3|TRBV7-9|NA|NA
TGTGCCAGCAGCCCCCGCGGCCCAGATACGCAGTATTTT
CASSPRGPDTQYF
>TRBJ2-1|TRBV20-1|TRBD2|NA
TGCAGTGCAAGCCAGCGGGGGACGTTCTTC
CSASQRGTFF
>TRBJ2-7|TRBV6-5|NA|once
TGTGCCAGCAGCCCCCGACAGCCCCCCTACGAGCAGTACTTC
CASSPRQPPYEQYF
>TRBJ2-1|TRBV27|TRBD1|NA
TGTGCCAGCAGTTTGTCCGGGACAGGCTACAATGAGCAGTTCTTC
CASSLSGTGYNEQFF
>TRBJ1-1|TRBV14|NA|NA
TGTGCCAGCAGCCAAGTGACCCAGGTCTATTGGCGAGGGTCTGAAGCTTTCTTT
CASSQVTQVYWRGSEAFF
>TRBJ2-3|TRBV7-6|TRBD2|NA
TGTGCCAGCAGCTTAGGGCTAGCGGGAGGAACGCAGTATTTT
CASSLGLAGGTQYF
>TRBJ1-1|TRBV5-8|NA|once
TGTGCCAGCAGCTTGGGGCTGACGAACACTGAAGCTTTCTTT
CASSLGLTNTEAFF
>TRBJ1-2|TRBV7-9|NA|NA
TGTGCCAGCAGCTTAGGGTCCTCAGGGAACTATGGCTACACCTTC
CASSLGSSGNYGYTF
>TRBJ1-2|TRBV5-1|TRBD1|NA
TGCGCCAGCAGCTTGCTAGGGGGCTCCCGGGGCTACACCTTC
CASSLLGGSRGYTF
>TRBJ2-1|TRBV11-3|TRBD2|NA
TGTGCCAGCAGCTTAGTTACCCTACTTAGTAGCGGGAGGGGTAATGAGCAGTTCTTC
CASSLVTLLSSGRGNEQFF
>TRBJ1-1|TRBV7-8|NA|NA
TGTGCCAGCAGCCTCAATATATGGAACACTGAAGCTTTCTTT
CASSLNIWNTEAFF
>TRBJ2-1|TRBV29-1|TRBD2|few
TGCAGCGTTGACGGGCTAGCGGGCTACAATGAGCAGTTCTTC
CSVDGLAGYNEQFF
>TRBJ2-5|TRBV11-2|NA|NA
TGTGCCAGCAGCTTATCTGACGAGACCCAGTACTTC
CASSLSDETQYF
>TRBJ2-2|TRBV2|TRBD2|NA
TGTGCCAGCACCCGGACTAGCGGCCCAACCGGGGAGCTGTTTTTT
CASTRTSGPTGELFF
>TRBJ1-2|TRBV30|NA|NA
TGTGCCTGGAGTCAGGACTTCCTAGGGTATGGCTACACCTTC
CAWSQDFLGYGYTF
>TRBJ2-5|TRBV19|NA|NA
TGTGCCAGTAGTATGGGATTACAAGAGACCCAGTACTTC
CASSMGLQETQYF
>TRBJ2-7|TRBV11-2|TRBD1|NA
TGTGCCAGCAGCCCATTAGGACAGGGGGGAAACGAGCAGTACTTC
CASSPLGQGGNEQYF
>TRBJ2-1|TRBV11-2|NA|NA
TGTGCCAGCAGCTTAGGCCAGGCCACTGAGCAGTTCTTC
CASSLGQATEQFF
>TRBJ1-1|TRBV18|NA|NA
TGTGCCAGCTCACCACCGGAGGGAGGAAACACTGAAGCTTTCTTT
CASSPPEGGNTEAFF
>TRBJ2-7|TRBV29-1|NA|NA
TGCAGCGTTCTGGGCAACTACGAGCAGTACTTC
CSVLGNYEQYF